One and the same sample provided the 10 T cell receptor beta chains below, sequenced in a study of Ad26.COV2.S vaccination and SARS-CoV-2 variants. This table comes from immunoSEQ multiplex PCR, and its TCRdb copy is limited to in-frame clones, with some not included. Among under 400,000 clones listed, roughly 84% were seen once. Noted treatment: roughly 19 received Ad26.COV2.S at low or high dose, single or two shots; 5 received placebo; per-sample allocation not given. After the first vaccine or placebo injection, samples were drawn on day 63. This material consisted of peripheral blood, taken in a trial of Ad26.COV2.S vaccine versus placebo. The source is a person aged 18 to 65 who received the Ad26.COV2.S COVID-19 vaccine or a placebo.

The CDR3 is CSARVGAYTF. CDR3 in DNA: TGCAGTGCTAGGGTCGGGGCCTACACCTTC. The genes are TRBV20-1 and TRBJ1-2; tentatively, D is TRBD1 (5 bases). The CDR3 contains 10 residues. In germline, CDR1 is DFQATT, CDR2 SNEGSKA (reference sequence). V lost 3 bases and J 10 bases, leaving 9 bases between the germline ends.

This clone was seen a few times. The V gene is TRBV6-2 or TRBV6-3, the J gene TRBJ1-6; no clear D. The V gene's germline CDR1 is MNHEY and CDR2 SVGEGT. Trimming removed 4 bases from V and 5 bases from J, with 12 bases in between. The CDR3 loop spans 15 amino acids. The CDR3 DNA reads as TGTGCCAGCAGTTTTGGCCGAGGCCATAATTCACCCCTCCACTTT. It translates to CASSFGRGHNSPLHF.

The rearrangement uses TRBV5-1 and TRBJ1-1, with D possibly matching TRBD1 (6 bases). The CDR3 is made up of 13 amino acids. V was cut by 0 bases and J by 3 bases, with 6 bases left in between. In germline, CDR1 is SGHRS, CDR2 YFSETQ. The CDR3 DNA reads as TGCGCCAGCAGCTTGGGACAGGACACTGAAGCTTTCTTT. Its protein is CASSLGQDTEAFF.

This clone was seen a single time. The chain is built from TRBV5-6 and TRBJ2-5, with D possibly TRBD1 on 6 matching bases. The germline V and J ends were trimmed by 2 bases and 2 bases, with 10 bases remaining between them. This CDR3 has 14 residues. Germline CDR1 reads SGHDT; CDR2 reads YYEEEE. The CDR3 DNA sequence: TGTGCCAGCAGCTTTCCAGGGGTACAAGAGACCCAGTACTTC. Amino acids: CASSFPGVQETQYF. The whole variable domain, remainder taken from reference TRBV5-6 and TRBJ2-5, is DAGVTQSPTHLIKTRGQQVTLRCSPKSGHDTVSWYQQALGQGPQFIFQYYEEEERQRGNFPDRFSGHQFPNYSSELNVNALLLGDSALYLCASSFPGVQETQYFGPGTRLLVL.

This chain uses TRBV6-1 with TRBJ1-4; D perhaps matches TRBD1 (6 bases). Trimming pared 1 base from V and 5 bases from J, leaving 11 bases between. CDR3 length: 15 residues. The germline gives CDR1 MNHNS, CDR2 SASEGT. DNA of the CDR3: TGTGCCAGCAGTGAAGACGGACAGCCCAATGAAAAACTGTTTTTT. This encodes CASSEDGQPNEKLFF.

J is TRBJ1-3 and V is TRBV5-6, with no clear D. Per germline, CDR1 SGHDT and CDR2 YYEEEE. V was pared by 1 base and J by 4 bases, with 6 bases between. The CDR3 contains 13 residues. The CDR3 loop reads CASSLRGGNTIYF. CDR3 nucleotide sequence: TGTGCCAGCAGCTTGAGAGGGGGAAACACCATATATTTT.

The chain combines TRBV4-1 with TRBJ1-2; D call uncertain. Germline CDR1 MGHRA, CDR2 YSYEKL. Trimming pared 0 bases from V and 2 bases from J, leaving 10 bases between. CDR3 length: 15 amino acids. For the CDR3, the DNA is TGCGCCAGCAGCCAAGATCTTGGCAAAAACTATGGCTACACCTTC. This encodes CASSQDLGKNYGYTF.

This clone was seen repeatedly, ten times or more. CDR3 bases: TGTGCCAGCACCACGGACACTGAAGCTTTCTTT. This codes for CASTTDTEAFF. The chain uses TRBV6-5 and TRBJ1-1; D gene ambiguous. The CDR3 has 11 residues. The V end was cut by 7 bases, the J end by 3 bases, with 6 bases between. The germline V gene encodes CDR1 MNHEY and CDR2 SVGAGI.

This clone was seen a single time. The chain links TRBV30 to TRBJ1-5, with 9 nucleotides matching TRBD1. Unmatched junction bases numbered 9, after V lost 2 bases and J lost 10 bases. Per the germline V gene, CDR1 is GTSNPN and CDR2 is SVGIG (reference sequence). The CDR3 contains 14 residues. CDR3 residues: CAWSSGQGLQPQHF. The CDR3 bases are TGTGCCTGGAGTTCAGGACAGGGGTTACAACCCCAGCATTTT.

Notes on this clone: This CDR3 is also generated by other DNA sequences in the sample. This chain uses TRBV9 with TRBJ1-6; no clear D gene. The CDR3 has 14 residues. From germline, CDR1 is SGDLS and CDR2 YYNGEE. Trimming shortened V by 0 bases and J by 7 bases, and 8 bases separated the two germline ends. The CDR3 loop reads CASSVGTGNSPLHF. The CDR3 coding sequence is TGTGCCAGCAGCGTAGGGACTGGGAATTCACCCCTCCACTTT.